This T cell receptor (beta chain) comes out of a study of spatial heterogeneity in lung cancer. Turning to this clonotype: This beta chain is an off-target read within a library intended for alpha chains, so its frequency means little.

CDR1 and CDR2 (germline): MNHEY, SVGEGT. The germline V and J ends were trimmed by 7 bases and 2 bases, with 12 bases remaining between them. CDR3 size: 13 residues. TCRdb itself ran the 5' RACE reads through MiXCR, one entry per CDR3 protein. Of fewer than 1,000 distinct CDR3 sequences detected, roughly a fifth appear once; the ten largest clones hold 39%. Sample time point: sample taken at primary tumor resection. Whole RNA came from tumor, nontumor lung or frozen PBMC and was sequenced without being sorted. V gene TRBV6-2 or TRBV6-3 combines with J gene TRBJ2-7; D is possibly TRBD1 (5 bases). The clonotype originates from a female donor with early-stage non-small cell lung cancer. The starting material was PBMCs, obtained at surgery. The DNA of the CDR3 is TGTGCCAGCAATAGGGGCCTCGCCTACGAGCAGTACTTC. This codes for CASNRGLAYEQYF.